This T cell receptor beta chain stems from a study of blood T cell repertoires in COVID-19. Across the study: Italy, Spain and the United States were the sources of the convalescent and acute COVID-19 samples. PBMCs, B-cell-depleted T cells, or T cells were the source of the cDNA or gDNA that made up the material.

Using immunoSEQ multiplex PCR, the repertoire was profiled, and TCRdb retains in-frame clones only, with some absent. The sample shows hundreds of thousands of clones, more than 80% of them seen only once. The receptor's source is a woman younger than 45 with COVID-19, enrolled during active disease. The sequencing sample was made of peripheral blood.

The CDR3 coding sequence is TGTGCCAGCAGCCCGGGGACAGGGAGTGAAAAACTGTTTTTT. Its protein product is CASSPGTGSEKLFF. The chain recombines TRBV7-9 with TRBJ1-4; 9 nucleotides agree with TRBD1. Per the germline V gene, CDR1 is SEHNR and CDR2 is FQNEAQ (reference sequence). The CDR3 totals 14 residues. V lost 5 bases to trimming and J lost 7 bases; unmatched junction nucleotides: 5.